The 31 T cell receptor beta chains below all came from one sample that was sequenced in a study of T cell responses to AZD1222 COVID-19 vaccine. TCRdb keeps only in-frame clones here, not all; method: immunoSEQ multiplex PCR. In the table there are tens of thousands of clones, just over 85% of which are singletons. The sequences come from peripheral blood, collected on day 0 of AZD1222 vaccination. These receptors were obtained from an adult in good health.

The chain carries TRBV3-1 (or the pseudogene TRBV3-2) and TRBJ1-5; D is ambiguous. Deletions cut 1 base from V and 6 bases from J, with 13 bases between. The CDR3 runs 15 residues. Germline V lookup: CDR1 LGHDT, CDR2 YNNKEL (reference sequence). CDR3 nucleotide sequence: TGTGCCAGCAGCCAAGGCCAGGACGGCTTTCAGCCCCAGCATTTT. Translation gives CASSQGQDGFQPQHF.

The rearrangement joins TRBV27 to TRBJ2-3, with D unresolved. Deletions cut 6 bases from V and 2 bases from J, with 12 bases between. Germline V gene data show CDR1 as MNHEY and CDR2 as SMNVEV (reference sequence). The CDR3 contains 14 residues. CDR3 amino acids: CASRALVPTDTQYF. The CDR3 DNA reads TGTGCCAGCAGAGCTCTGGTCCCCACAGATACGCAGTATTTT.

The rearrangement links TRBV5-1 to TRBJ2-3; D uncertain. V was cut by 2 bases and J by 6 bases, with 4 bases left in between. The CDR3 is 11 amino acids. Germline assignment: CDR1 SGHRS and CDR2 YFSETQ. Here the CDR3 DNA reads TGCGCCAGCAGCTTTGGGGATACGCAGTATTTT. Its translation is CASSFGDTQYF. The full variable domain, in which reference TRBV5-1 and TRBJ2-3 provide the parts outside the CDR3, is KAGVTQTPRYLIKTRGQQVTLSCSPISGHRSVSWYQQTPGQGLQFLFEYFSETQRNKGNFPGRFSGRQFSNSRSEMNVSTLELGDSALYLCASSFGDTQYFGPGTRLTVL.

This clone was observed a few times. Other nucleotide sequences in the sample specify the same CDR3. The J gene is TRBJ1-5, the V gene TRBV18; TRBD1 agrees at 7 bases. The trim removed 2 bases at V and 0 bases at J, leaving 1 base unmatched. The CDR3 is 15 amino acids. Germline V CDR1 and CDR2: KGHSH, LQKENI. The CDR3: CASSPGTDSNQPQHF. The CDR3 region has the DNA TGTGCCAGCTCACCAGGGACAGATAGCAATCAGCCCCAGCATTTT.

This clone has at least ten counts. Additional DNA sequences in this sample encode the identical CDR3. The chain recombines TRBV6-5 with TRBJ1-3; no reliable D call. Per the germline V gene, CDR1 is MNHEY and CDR2 is SVGAGI. V was pared by 0 bases and J by 0 bases, with 6 bases between. The CDR3 contains 15 residues. CDR3 protein: CASSYSGSSGNTIYF. As DNA, the CDR3 is TGTGCCAGCAGTTACTCGGGAAGCTCTGGAAACACCATATATTTT.

The gene calls are TRBV10-3 and TRBJ1-2; tentatively, D is TRBD1 (6 bases). There are 13 residues in the CDR3. Trimming took off 0 bases at V and 6 bases at J, with 8 bases between the two ends. From germline, CDR1 is ENHRY and CDR2 SYGVKD. The CDR3 is CAISESGGHGYTF. The DNA for the CDR3 is TGTGCCATCAGTGAGTCTGGGGGCCATGGCTACACCTTC.

The chain couples TRBV19 to TRBJ1-4, with 10 bases aligning to TRBD1. The CDR3 is made up of 14 amino acids. Germline CDR1 LNHDA, CDR2 SQIVND (reference sequence). V lost 8 bases, J lost 6 bases, and 6 bases stayed unmatched. The CDR3 region is CASGADRGHEKLFF. The CDR3 DNA reads as TGTGCCAGTGGGGCAGACAGGGGGCATGAAAAACTGTTTTTT.

The gene calls are TRBV19 and TRBJ2-7; 7 bases align to TRBD2. Germline CDR1 is LNHDA and CDR2 is SQIVND (reference sequence). V shed 5 bases and J 6 bases; nucleotides not matched to a gene: 7. The CDR3 sequence is 13 residues long. This CDR3 is CASSAGLSLEQYF. Written as DNA, the CDR3 is TGTGCCAGTAGTGCGGGACTATCTCTCGAGCAGTACTTC. The entire variable domain, with the rest obtained from reference TRBV19 and TRBJ2-7, is as follows: DGGITQSPKYLFRKEGQNVTLSCEQNLNHDAMYWYRQDPGQGLRLIYYSQIVNDFQKGDIAEGYSVSREKKESFPLTVTSAQKNPTAFYLCASSAGLSLEQYFGPGTRLTVT.

The J gene is TRBJ1-2, the V gene TRBV19, with D unclear. The CDR3 consists of 14 residues. V shed 4 bases and J shed 0 bases, with 9 bases lying between them. Germline V CDR1 and CDR2: LNHDA, SQIVND (reference sequence). CDR3 in amino acids: CASSRPASNYGYTF. For the CDR3, the DNA is TGTGCCAGTAGTAGGCCAGCTTCTAACTATGGCTACACCTTC.

The V call is TRBV24-1, the J call TRBJ2-5; D not certain. The germline gives CDR1 KGHDR, CDR2 SFDVKD. The V and J ends lost 7 bases and 1 base respectively, with 9 bases between them. There are 13 residues in the CDR3. In DNA, the CDR3 is TGTGCCACCAGCCAGGACCTCCAAGAGACCCAGTACTTC. The encoded protein is CATSQDLQETQYF.

This chain uses TRBV27 with TRBJ1-2, with 7 nucleotides matching TRBD1. The CDR3 is 14 amino acids. Germline assignment: CDR1 MNHEY and CDR2 SMNVEV (reference sequence). The V segment lost 6 bases and the J segment 4 bases; nucleotides outside the gene matches: 8. For the CDR3, the DNA is TGTGCCAGCAGGAAAGACAGGGAAGTCTATGGCTACACCTTC. Translation: CASRKDREVYGYTF.

V usage is TRBV11-3 and J usage is TRBJ2-5, with 13 nucleotides matching TRBD2. The CDR3 has 15 amino acids. The ends lost 3 bases at V and 3 bases at J; junction bases unmatched: 1. The germline gives CDR1 SGHNT, CDR2 YENEEA. The CDR3 DNA is TGTGCCAGCAGCTTTGGGACTAGCGGGGAAGAGACCCAGTACTTC. Its protein is CASSFGTSGEETQYF.

The chain carries TRBV5-4 and TRBJ1-2, with D unresolved. Per germline, CDR1 SGHNT and CDR2 YYREEE (reference sequence). This CDR3 region has 14 residues. V was trimmed by 0 bases and J by 8 bases, leaving 14 bases between them. The CDR3 is CASSLDSGLGGYTF. The DNA of the CDR3 is TGTGCCAGCAGCTTGGATTCTGGTTTAGGGGGCTACACCTTC.

This chain links TRBV4-1 with TRBJ1-2; 8 nucleotides agree with TRBD1. CDR3 length equals 16 residues. The germline V gene encodes CDR1 MGHRA and CDR2 YSYEKL. Losses at the gene ends were 2 bases for V and 4 bases for J; bases not matched to a gene: 9. The CDR3 protein is CASSQPRQGALYGYTF. The CDR3 bases are TGCGCCAGCAGCCAACCGCGGCAGGGGGCCCTCTATGGCTACACCTTC.

V is TRBV28 and J is TRBJ2-5; possible D gene TRBD2, 5 bases. Trimming took 6 bases from V and 1 from J, leaving 12 bases between them. Germline CDR1 MDHEN, CDR2 SYDVKM. The CDR3 consists of 14 residues. CDR3 coding DNA: TGTGCCAGCAGAATGGCGGGCTTCCAAGAGACCCAGTACTTC. Protein: CASRMAGFQETQYF.

The chain recombines TRBV28 with TRBJ2-7; D tentatively reads TRBD1 or TRBD2 (5 bases each). Germline CDR1 is MDHEN and CDR2 is SYDVKM. The CDR3 is made up of 13 amino acids. The V end was cut by 2 bases, the J end by 6 bases, with 11 bases between. For the CDR3, the DNA is TGTGCCAGCAGTTTAGGGACCCTCGTCGAGCAGTACTTC. It yields the protein CASSLGTLVEQYF.

This chain connects TRBV28 to TRBJ1-2, with D tentatively TRBD1 (6 bases). This CDR3 has 15 amino acids. CDR1 MDHEN and CDR2 SYDVKM come from the germline V gene. V lost 5 bases, J lost 0 bases, and 13 bases lay in between. The CDR3 loop reads CASSAPGQPNYGYTF. CDR3 coding DNA: TGTGCCAGCAGTGCGCCGGGACAACCTAACTATGGCTACACCTTC.

The rearrangement joins TRBV5-1 to TRBJ2-2; D possibly corresponds to TRBD1 (5 bases). CDR1 is SGHRS and CDR2 is YFSETQ in the germline V gene. This CDR3 is built from 14 residues. V shed 1 base and J shed 7 bases, with 11 bases lying between them. The CDR3 bases are TGCGCCAGCAGCTTGAGCAGGGCAGACGGGGAGCTGTTTTTT. It specifies CASSLSRADGELFF.

The chain couples TRBV15 to TRBJ1-2, with 8 bases matching TRBD1. The CDR3 runs to 17 residues. The J segment lost 5 bases and the V segment lost 5 bases, leaving 16 bases of the junction unmatched. CDR1 and CDR2 from the germline V gene are LNHNV and YYDKDF (reference sequence). The CDR3 DNA reads TGTGCCACCAGCTCTCCCCGGGTGGGACAGGAACTATATGGCTACACCTTC. This sequence encodes CATSSPRVGQELYGYTF.

The CDR3 region has the DNA TGTGCCAGCAGCCCCTCGCCGGGAGGGGAATTCACAGATACGCAGTATTTT. This translates into CASSPSPGGEFTDTQYF. This rearrangement joins TRBV3-1 (or the pseudogene TRBV3-2) to TRBJ2-3, with TRBD2 matching 8 bases. The CDR3 length is 17 residues. The germline V gene has CDR1 LGHDT and CDR2 YNNKEL (reference sequence). The trim removed 4 bases at V and 2 bases at J, leaving 11 bases unmatched.

The J gene is TRBJ1-4, the V gene TRBV29-1; TRBD1 agrees at 8 bases. Germline V gene data show CDR1 as SQVTM and CDR2 as ANQGSEA. Trimming cost V 6 bases and J 7 bases; bases outside gene matches: 10. The CDR3 runs to 14 residues. CDR3 DNA sequence: TGCAGCGTCTCGACAGGGGAGGCGCGTGAAAAACTGTTTTTT. Translation gives CSVSTGEAREKLFF.

This chain connects TRBV21-1 to TRBJ2-3; the DNA was not used to check the table's D call, TRBD2. TRBV21-1 is flagged as a pseudogene. The CDR3 runs to 17 residues. The CDR3 nucleotides read TGTGCCAGCAGCAAAGACCGAGCGGGGGGGCCCGGAGATACGCAGTATTTT. It encodes CASSKDRAGGPGDTQYF.

The chain joins TRBV30 to TRBJ1-1; D not certain. The CDR3 runs to 13 residues. Per germline, CDR1 GTSNPN and CDR2 SVGIG (reference sequence). V was pared by 3 bases and J by 1 base, with 9 bases between. CDR3 region: CAWRILSNTEAFF. The DNA for the CDR3 is TGTGCCTGGAGGATCCTTTCGAACACTGAAGCTTTCTTT.

The chain uses TRBV28 and TRBJ2-2; unclear D gene. This CDR3 comprises 13 residues. The V gene's germline CDR1 is MDHEN and CDR2 SYDVKM. Deletions cut 6 bases from V and 0 bases from J, with 5 bases between. CDR3 in DNA: TGTGCCAGCAGCCCCACGAACACCGGGGAGCTGTTTTTT. Encoded protein: CASSPTNTGELFF.

The CDR3 DNA reads TGCGCCAGCAGCCCCCGACAGGGAGGGATTTACAATGAGCAGTTCTTC. It encodes CASSPRQGGIYNEQFF. The chain links TRBV5-1 to TRBJ2-1; D tentatively reads TRBD1 or TRBD2 (7 bases each). Per the germline V gene, CDR1 is SGHRS and CDR2 is YFSETQ. Trimming removed 4 bases from V and 4 bases from J, with 18 bases in between. This CDR3 contains 16 residues.

The V gene is TRBV12-3 or TRBV12-4, the J gene TRBJ1-1; D call uncertain. Trimming cost V 1 base and J 5 bases, with 8 bases left between them. The CDR3 length is 13 residues. In DNA, the CDR3 is TGTGCCAGCAGTTTAGAGCAAGGGACTGAAGCTTTCTTT. It specifies CASSLEQGTEAFF.

The CDR3 loop is CASSFLGSNAYEQYF. The CDR3 bases are TGTGCCAGCAGTTTCCTAGGCAGCAATGCCTACGAGCAGTACTTC. The J gene is TRBJ2-7, the V gene TRBV28, with unresolved D. This CDR3 is 15 amino acids long. The germline V gene has CDR1 MDHEN and CDR2 SYDVKM. Trimming pared 3 bases from V and 2 bases from J, leaving 14 bases between.

This sequence joins TRBV28 and TRBJ1-2, with D unresolved. CDR1 is MDHEN, CDR2 SYDVKM, per germline. CDR3 length: 15 residues. The germline V and J ends were trimmed by 5 bases and 4 bases, with 17 bases remaining between them. The CDR3 DNA reads TGTGCCAGCAGTAGTAGCGACCGACCTAGCTATGGCTACACCTTC. This gives the protein CASSSSDRPSYGYTF.

This chain connects TRBV24-1 to TRBJ2-1; D is unresolved. This CDR3 has 14 amino acids. Trimming removed 9 bases from V and 2 bases from J, with 13 bases in between. Germline V CDR1 and CDR2: KGHDR, SFDVKD. The CDR3: CATGNSVPYNEQFF. The CDR3 region has the DNA TGTGCCACCGGGAATTCCGTCCCCTACAATGAGCAGTTCTTC.

The chain is built from TRBV28 and TRBJ1-1, with unresolved D. The CDR3 consists of 13 residues. V lost 7 bases and J lost 3, with 12 bases in between. Germline CDR1 and CDR2: MDHEN and SYDVKM. CDR3 region: CASNGPGYTEAFF. In nucleotides, the CDR3 is TGTGCCAGCAATGGTCCAGGTTACACTGAAGCTTTCTTT.

V gene TRBV2 combines with J gene TRBJ2-3, with D possibly being TRBD2 (6 bases). The ends were cut back, 8 bases at V and 5 bases at J, with 14 bases in the middle. Germline lookup yields CDR1 SNHLY and CDR2 FYNNEI. CDR3 length equals 13 residues. CDR3: CASHREFVDTQYF. The DNA of the CDR3 is TGTGCCAGCCACCGGGAGTTTGTAGATACGCAGTATTTT.